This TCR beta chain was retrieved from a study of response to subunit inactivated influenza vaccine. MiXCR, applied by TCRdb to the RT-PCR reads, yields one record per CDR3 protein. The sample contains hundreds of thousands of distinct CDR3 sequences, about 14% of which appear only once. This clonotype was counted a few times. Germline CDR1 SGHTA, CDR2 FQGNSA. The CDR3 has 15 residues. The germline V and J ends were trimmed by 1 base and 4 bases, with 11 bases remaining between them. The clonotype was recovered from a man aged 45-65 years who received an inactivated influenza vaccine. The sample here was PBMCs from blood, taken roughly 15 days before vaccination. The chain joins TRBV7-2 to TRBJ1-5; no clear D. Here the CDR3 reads CASSLGSGDNQPQHF. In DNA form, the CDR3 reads TGTGCCAGCAGCTTAGGGTCAGGAGATAATCAGCCCCAGCATTTT.